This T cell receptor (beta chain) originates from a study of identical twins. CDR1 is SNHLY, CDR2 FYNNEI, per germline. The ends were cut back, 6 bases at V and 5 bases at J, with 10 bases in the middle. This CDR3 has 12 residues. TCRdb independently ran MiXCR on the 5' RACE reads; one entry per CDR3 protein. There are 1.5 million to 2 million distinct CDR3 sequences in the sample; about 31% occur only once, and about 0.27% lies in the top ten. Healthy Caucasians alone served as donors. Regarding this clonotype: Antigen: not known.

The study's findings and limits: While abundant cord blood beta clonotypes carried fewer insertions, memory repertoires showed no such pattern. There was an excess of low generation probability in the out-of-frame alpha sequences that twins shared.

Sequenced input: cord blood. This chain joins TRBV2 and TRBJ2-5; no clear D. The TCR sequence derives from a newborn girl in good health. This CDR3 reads CASRDNSETQYF. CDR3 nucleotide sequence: TGTGCCAGCAGAGATAATAGCGAGACCCAGTACTTC.